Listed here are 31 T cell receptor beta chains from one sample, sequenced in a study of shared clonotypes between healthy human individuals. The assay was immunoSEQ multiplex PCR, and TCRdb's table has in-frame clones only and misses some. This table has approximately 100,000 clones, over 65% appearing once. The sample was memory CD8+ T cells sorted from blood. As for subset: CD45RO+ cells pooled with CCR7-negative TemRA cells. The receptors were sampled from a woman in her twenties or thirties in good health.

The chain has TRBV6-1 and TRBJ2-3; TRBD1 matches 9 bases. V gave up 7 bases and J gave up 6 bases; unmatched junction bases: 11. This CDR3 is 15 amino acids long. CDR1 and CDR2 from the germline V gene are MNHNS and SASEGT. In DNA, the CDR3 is TGTGCCAGCACCCCTGGGACAGGGTCTGTGGATACGCAGTATTTT. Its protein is CASTPGTGSVDTQYF.

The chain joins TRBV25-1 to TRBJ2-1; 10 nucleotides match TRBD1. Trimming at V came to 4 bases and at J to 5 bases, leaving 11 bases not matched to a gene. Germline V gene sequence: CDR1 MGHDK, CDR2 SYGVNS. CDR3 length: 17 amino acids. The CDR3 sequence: CASSGSPTGGKNNEQFF. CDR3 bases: TGTGCCAGCAGTGGCTCCCCGACAGGGGGCAAAAACAATGAGCAGTTCTTC. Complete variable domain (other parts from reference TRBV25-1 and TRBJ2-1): EADIYQTPRYLVIGTGKKITLECSQTMGHDKMYWYQQDPGMELHLIHYSYGVNSTEKGDLSSESTVSRIRTEHFPLTLESARPSHTSQYLCASSGSPTGGKNNEQFFGPGTRLTVL.

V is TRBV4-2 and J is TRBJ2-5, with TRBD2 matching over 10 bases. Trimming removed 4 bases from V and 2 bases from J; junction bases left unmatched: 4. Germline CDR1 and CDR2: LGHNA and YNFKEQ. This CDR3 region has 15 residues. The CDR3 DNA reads TGTGCCAGCAGCCCAGCGGGAGGGGTTCAAGAGACCCAGTACTTC. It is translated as CASSPAGGVQETQYF.

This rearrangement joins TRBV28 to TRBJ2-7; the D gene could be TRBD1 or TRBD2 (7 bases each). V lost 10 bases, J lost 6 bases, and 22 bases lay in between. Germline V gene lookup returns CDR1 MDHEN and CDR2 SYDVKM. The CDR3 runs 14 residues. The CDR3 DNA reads TGTGCCATTTCCAGCAGGGGGGGGACTATCGAGCAGTACTTC. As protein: CAISSRGGTIEQYF.

The CDR3 reads CASRGTVGNEKLFF. As DNA, the CDR3 is TGTGCCAGCAGGGGGACAGTGGGGAATGAAAAACTGTTTTTT. The chain joins TRBV6-1 to TRBJ1-4, with 7 bases fitting TRBD1. After removal of 6 bases from V and 5 bases from J, the junction contained 6 bases not matched to a gene. The CDR3 consists of 14 residues. Germline V lookup: CDR1 MNHNS, CDR2 SASEGT.

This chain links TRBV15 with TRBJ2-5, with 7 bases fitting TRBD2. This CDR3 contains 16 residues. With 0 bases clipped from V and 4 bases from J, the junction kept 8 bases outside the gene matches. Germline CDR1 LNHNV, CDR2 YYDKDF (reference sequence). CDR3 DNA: TGTGCCACCAGCAGAGATCGCGGGAGTGGGAGAGAGACCCAGTACTTC. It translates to CATSRDRGSGRETQYF.

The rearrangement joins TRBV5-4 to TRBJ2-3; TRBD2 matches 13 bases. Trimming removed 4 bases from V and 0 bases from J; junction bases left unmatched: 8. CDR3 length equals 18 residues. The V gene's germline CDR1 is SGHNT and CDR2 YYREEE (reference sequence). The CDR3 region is CASSIRTSGGSSTDTQYF. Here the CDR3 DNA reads TGTGCCAGCAGCATTAGGACTAGCGGGGGTTCTAGCACAGATACGCAGTATTTT. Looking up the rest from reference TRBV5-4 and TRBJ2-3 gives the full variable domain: ETGVTQSPTHLIKTRGQQVTLRCSSQSGHNTVSWYQQALGQGPQFIFQYYREEENGRGNFPPRFSGLQFPNYSSELNVNALELDDSALYLCASSIRTSGGSSTDTQYFGPGTRLTVL.

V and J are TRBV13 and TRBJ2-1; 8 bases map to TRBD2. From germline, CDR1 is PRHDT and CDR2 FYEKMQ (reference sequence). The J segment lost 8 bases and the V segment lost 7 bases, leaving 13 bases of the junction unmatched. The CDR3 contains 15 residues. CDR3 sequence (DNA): TGTGCCAGCACCCAGGGCGGACTAGCATTCGATGAGCAGTTCTTC. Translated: CASTQGGLAFDEQFF.

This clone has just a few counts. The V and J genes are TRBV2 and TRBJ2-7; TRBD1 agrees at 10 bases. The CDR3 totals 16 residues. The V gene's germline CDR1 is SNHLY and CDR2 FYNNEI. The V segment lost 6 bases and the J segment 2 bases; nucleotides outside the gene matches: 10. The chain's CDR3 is CASSPAAGTGAYEQYF. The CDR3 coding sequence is TGTGCCAGCAGCCCCGCTGCCGGGACAGGGGCCTACGAGCAGTACTTC.

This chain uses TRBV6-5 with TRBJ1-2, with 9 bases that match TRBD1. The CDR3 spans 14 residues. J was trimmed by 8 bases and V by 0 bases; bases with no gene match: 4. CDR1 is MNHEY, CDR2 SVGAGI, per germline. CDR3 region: CASSYSFTGGGYTF. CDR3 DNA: TGTGCCAGCAGTTACTCGTTCACAGGGGGCGGCTACACCTTC.

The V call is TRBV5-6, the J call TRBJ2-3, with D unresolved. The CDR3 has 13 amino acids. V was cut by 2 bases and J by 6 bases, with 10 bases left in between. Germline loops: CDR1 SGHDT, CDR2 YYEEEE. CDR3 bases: TGTGCCAGCAGCTTTAACCTTTTGGATACGCAGTATTTT. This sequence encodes CASSFNLLDTQYF. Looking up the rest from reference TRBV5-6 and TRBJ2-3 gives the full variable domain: DAGVTQSPTHLIKTRGQQVTLRCSPKSGHDTVSWYQQALGQGPQFIFQYYEEEERQRGNFPDRFSGHQFPNYSSELNVNALLLGDSALYLCASSFNLLDTQYFGPGTRLTVL.

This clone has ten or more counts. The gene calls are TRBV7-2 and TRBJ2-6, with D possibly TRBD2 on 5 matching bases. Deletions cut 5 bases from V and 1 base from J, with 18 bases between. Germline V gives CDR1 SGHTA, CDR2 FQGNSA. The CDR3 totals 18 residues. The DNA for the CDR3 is TGTGCCAGCAGCCAAAACAGTCACGGGGAATCTGGGGCCAACGTCCTGACTTTC. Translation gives CASSQNSHGESGANVLTF.

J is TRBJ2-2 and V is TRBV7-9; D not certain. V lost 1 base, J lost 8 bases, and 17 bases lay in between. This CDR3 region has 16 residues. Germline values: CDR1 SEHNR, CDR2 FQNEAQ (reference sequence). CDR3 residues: CASSLGGRLFLGELFF. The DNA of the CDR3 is TGTGCCAGCAGCTTAGGCGGCAGGCTGTTTTTAGGGGAGCTGTTTTTT.

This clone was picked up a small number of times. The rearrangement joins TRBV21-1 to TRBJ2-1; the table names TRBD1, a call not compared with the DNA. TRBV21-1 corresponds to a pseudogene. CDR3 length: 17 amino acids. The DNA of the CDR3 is TGTGCCAGCAGCAAAGTTTGTAGGGGCGCCACCCCCGATGAGCAGTTCTTC. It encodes CASSKVCRGATPDEQFF.

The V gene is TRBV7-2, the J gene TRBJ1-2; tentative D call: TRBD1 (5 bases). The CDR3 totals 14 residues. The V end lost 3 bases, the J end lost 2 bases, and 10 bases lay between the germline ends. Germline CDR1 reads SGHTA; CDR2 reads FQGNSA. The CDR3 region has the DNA TGTGCCAGCAGCTTTTGGGGCAGGAACTATGGCTACACCTTC. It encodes CASSFWGRNYGYTF.

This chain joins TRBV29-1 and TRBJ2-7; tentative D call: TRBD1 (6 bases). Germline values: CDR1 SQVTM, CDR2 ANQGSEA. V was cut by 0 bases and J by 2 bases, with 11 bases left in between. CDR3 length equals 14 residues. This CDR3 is CSVEDVTGTYEQYF. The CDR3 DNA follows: TGCAGCGTTGAAGATGTGACAGGTACCTACGAGCAGTACTTC.

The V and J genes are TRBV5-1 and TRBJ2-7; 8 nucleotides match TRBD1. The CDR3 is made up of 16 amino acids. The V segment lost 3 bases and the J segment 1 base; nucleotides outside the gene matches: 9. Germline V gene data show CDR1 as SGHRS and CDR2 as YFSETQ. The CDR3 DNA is TGCGCCAGCAGCTCCTGGGACAGGACCCGATCCTACGAGCAGTACTTC. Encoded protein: CASSSWDRTRSYEQYF.

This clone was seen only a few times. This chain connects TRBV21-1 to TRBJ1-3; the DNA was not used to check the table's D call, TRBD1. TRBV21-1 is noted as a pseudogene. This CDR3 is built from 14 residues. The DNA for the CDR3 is TGTGCCAGCAGCAAAGCCCCAGGGATCAACACCATATATTTT. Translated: CASSKAPGINTIYF.

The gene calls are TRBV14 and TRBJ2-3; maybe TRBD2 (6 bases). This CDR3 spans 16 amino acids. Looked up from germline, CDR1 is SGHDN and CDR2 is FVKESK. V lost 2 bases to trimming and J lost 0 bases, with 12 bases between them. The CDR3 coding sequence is TGTGCCAGCAGCCAACAGCTAGCGCTTAGCACAGATACGCAGTATTTT. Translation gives CASSQQLALSTDTQYF.

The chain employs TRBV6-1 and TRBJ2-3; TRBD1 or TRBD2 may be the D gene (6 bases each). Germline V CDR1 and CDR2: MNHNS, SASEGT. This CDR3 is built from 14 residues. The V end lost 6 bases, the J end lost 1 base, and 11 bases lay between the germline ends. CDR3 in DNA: TGTGCCAGCAGGAACAGGGAGGGCACAGATACGCAGTATTTT. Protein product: CASRNREGTDTQYF.

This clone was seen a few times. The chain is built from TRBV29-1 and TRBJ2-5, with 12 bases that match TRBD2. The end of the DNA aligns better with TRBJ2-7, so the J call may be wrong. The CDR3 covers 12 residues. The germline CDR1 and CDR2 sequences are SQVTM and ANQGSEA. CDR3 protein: CSATSGSSEQYF. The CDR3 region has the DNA TGCAGCGCGACTAGCGGGAGTTCCGAGCAGTACTTC.

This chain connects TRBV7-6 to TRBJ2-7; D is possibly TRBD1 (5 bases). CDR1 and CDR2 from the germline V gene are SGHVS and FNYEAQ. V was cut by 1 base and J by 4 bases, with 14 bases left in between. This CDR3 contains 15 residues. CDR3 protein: CASSLGTDSHYEQYF. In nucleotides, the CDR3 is TGTGCCAGCAGCTTAGGTACTGACAGCCATTACGAGCAGTACTTC.

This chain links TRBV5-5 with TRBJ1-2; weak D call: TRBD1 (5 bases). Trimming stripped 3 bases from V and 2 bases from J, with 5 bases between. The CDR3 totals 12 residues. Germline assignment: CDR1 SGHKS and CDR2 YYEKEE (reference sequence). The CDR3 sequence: CASSSGNYGYTF. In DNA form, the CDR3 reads TGTGCCAGCAGCTCAGGGAACTATGGCTACACCTTC.

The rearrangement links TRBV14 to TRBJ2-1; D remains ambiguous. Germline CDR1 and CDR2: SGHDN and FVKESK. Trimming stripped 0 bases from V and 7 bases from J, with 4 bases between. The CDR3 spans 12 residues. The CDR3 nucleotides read TGTGCCAGCAGCCAAGATTGGAATGAGCAGTTCTTC. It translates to CASSQDWNEQFF.

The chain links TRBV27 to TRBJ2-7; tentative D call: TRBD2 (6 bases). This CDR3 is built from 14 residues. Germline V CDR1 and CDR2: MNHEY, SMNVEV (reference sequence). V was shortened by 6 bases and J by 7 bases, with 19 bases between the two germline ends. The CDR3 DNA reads TGTGCCAGCAGACCTAGCGTACCGGTGGGGGAGCAGTACTTC. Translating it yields CASRPSVPVGEQYF.

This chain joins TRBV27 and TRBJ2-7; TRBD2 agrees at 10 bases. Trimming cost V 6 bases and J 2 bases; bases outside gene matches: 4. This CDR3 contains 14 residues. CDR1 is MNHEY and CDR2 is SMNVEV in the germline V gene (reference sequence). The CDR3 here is CASRRSGRAYEQYF. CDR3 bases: TGTGCCAGCAGGAGGAGCGGGAGGGCCTACGAGCAGTACTTC.

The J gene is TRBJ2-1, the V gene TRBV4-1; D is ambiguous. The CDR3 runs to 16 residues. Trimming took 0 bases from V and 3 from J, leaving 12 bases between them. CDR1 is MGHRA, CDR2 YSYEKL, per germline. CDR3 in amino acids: CASSQDASRRYNEQFF. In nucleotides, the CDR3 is TGCGCCAGCAGCCAAGATGCGAGCCGCCGCTACAATGAGCAGTTCTTC.

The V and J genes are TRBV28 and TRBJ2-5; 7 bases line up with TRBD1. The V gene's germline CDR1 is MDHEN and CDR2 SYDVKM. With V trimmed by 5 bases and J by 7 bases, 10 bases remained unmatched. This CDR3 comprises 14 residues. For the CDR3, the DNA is TGTGCCAGCAGTCCATGGACAGGACGGGGGACCCAGTACTTC. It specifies CASSPWTGRGTQYF.

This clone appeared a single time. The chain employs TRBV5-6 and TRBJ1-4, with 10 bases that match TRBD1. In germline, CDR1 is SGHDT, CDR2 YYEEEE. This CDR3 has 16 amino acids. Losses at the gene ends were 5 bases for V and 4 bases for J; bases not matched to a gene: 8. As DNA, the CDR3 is TGTGCCAGCAGGCAGAGACAGGGGGCGGTTAATGAAAAACTGTTTTTT. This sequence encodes CASRQRQGAVNEKLFF.

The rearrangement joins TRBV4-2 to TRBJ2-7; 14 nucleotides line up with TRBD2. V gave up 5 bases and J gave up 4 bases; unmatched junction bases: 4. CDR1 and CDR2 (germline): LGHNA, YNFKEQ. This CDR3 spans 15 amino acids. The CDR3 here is CASSETSGREYEQYF. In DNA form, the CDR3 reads TGTGCCAGCAGCGAGACTAGCGGGAGGGAATACGAGCAGTACTTC.

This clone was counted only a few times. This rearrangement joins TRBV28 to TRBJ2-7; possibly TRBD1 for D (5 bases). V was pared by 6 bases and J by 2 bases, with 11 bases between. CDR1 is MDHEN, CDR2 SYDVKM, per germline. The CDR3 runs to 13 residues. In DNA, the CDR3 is TGTGCCAGCAGGGGTAAGGGGCCCTACGAGCAGTACTTC. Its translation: CASRGKGPYEQYF.